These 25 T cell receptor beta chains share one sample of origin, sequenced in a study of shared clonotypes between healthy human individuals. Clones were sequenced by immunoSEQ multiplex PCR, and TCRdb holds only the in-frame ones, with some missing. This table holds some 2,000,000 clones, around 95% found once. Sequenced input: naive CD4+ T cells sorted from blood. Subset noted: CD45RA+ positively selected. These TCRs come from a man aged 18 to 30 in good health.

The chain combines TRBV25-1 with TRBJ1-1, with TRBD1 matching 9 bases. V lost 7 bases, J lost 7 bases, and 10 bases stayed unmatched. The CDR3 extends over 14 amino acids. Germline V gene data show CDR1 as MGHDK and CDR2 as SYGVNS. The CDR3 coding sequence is TGTGCCAGCACTCTCGGACAGGGGTCGTTTGAAGCTTTCTTT. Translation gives CASTLGQGSFEAFF.

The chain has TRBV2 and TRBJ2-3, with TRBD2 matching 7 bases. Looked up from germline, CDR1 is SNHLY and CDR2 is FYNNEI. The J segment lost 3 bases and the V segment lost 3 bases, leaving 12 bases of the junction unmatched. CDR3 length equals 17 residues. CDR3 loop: CASSEVSRLAVTDTQYF. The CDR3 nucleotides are TGTGCCAGCAGTGAGGTCTCCCGGCTAGCGGTGACAGATACGCAGTATTTT.

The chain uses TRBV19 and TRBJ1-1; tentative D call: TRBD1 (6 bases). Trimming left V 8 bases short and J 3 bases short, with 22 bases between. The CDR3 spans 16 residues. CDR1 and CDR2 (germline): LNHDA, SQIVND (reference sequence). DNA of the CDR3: TGTGCCAGTCGCGGGGGGGACAAAGGAAGGGACACTGAAGCTTTCTTT. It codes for CASRGGDKGRDTEAFF.

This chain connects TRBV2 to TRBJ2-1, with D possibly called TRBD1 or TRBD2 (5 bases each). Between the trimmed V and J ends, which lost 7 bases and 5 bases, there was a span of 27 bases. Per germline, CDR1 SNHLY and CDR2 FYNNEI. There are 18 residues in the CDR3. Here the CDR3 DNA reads TGTGCCAGCAATGAGCTTACCTTTAGTGGGGCTAGCCACAATGAGCAGTTCTTC. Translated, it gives CASNELTFSGASHNEQFF.

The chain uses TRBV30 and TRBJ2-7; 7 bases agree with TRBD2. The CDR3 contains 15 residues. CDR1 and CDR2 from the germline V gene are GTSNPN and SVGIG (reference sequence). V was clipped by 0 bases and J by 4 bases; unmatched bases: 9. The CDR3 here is CAWSVWGGPDYEQYF. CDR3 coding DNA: TGTGCCTGGAGTGTGTGGGGAGGGCCCGATTACGAGCAGTACTTC.

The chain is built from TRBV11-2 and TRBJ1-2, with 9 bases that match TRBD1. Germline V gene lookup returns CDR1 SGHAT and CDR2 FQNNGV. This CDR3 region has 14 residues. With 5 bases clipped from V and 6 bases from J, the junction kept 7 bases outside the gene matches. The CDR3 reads CASSPSGTGNGYTF. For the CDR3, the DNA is TGTGCCAGCAGCCCATCCGGGACAGGGAATGGCTACACCTTC.

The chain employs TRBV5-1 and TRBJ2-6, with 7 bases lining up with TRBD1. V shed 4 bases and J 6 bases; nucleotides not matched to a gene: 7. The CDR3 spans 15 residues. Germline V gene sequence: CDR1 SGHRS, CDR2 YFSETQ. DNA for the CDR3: TGCGCCAGCAGCCTAGGACAGGACGTGGCCAACGTCCTGACTTTC. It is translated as CASSLGQDVANVLTF.

CDR3 sequence (DNA): TGTGCCAGCAGCTTAGTCCTAGGACAGGGGTCCTCTGGAAACACCATATATTTT. This encodes CASSLVLGQGSSGNTIYF. The chain employs TRBV7-9 and TRBJ1-3, with 9 nucleotides matching TRBD1. After removal of 1 base from V and 0 bases from J, the junction contained 7 bases not matched to a gene. Germline V gene lookup returns CDR1 SEHNR and CDR2 FQNEAQ (reference sequence). CDR3 length: 18 residues.

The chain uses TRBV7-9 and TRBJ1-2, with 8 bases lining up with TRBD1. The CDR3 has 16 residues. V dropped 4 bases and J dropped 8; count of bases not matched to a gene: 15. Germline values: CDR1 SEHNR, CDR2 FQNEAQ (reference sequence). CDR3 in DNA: TGTGCCAGCAGCTATCTATCCGGGACAGGTAATGGCGGCTACACCTTC. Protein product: CASSYLSGTGNGGYTF.

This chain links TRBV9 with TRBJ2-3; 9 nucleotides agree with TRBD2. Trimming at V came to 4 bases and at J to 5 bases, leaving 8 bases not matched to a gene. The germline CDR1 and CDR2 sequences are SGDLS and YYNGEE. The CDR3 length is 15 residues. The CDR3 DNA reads TGTGCCAGCAGCTCGTGGCGGGAGGGCCAAGATACGCAGTATTTT. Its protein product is CASSSWREGQDTQYF.

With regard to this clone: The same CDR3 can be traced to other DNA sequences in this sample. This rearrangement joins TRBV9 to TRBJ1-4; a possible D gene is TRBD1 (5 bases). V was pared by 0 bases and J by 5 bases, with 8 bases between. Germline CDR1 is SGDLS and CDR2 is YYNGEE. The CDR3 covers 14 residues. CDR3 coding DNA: TGTGCCAGCAGCGTAGCACGGACAAATGAAAAACTGTTTTTT. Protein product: CASSVARTNEKLFF.

For the CDR3, the DNA is TGTGCCAGCAGCTTCACTGACAGCGGCCTTGAAAAACTGTTTTTT. This sequence encodes CASSFTDSGLEKLFF. The rearrangement links TRBV11-1 to TRBJ1-4, with a tentative D call TRBD1 (5 bases). This CDR3 is built from 15 residues. Trimming pared 3 bases from V and 7 bases from J, leaving 15 bases between. The germline V gene encodes CDR1 SGHAT and CDR2 FQDESV (reference sequence). Combining the CDR3 with reference TRBV11-1 and TRBJ1-4 gives the whole variable domain EAEVAQSPRYKITEKSQAVAFWCDPISGHATLYWYRQILGQGPELLVQFQDESVVDDSQLPKDRFSAERLKGVDSTLKIQPAELGDSAMYLCASSFTDSGLEKLFFGSGTQLSVL.

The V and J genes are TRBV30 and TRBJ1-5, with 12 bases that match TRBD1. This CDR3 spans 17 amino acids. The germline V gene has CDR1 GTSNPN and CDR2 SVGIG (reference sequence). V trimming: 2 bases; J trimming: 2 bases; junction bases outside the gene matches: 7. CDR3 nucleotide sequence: TGTGCCTGGAGTCGGGACAGGGGGCGCGGGGGCAATCAGCCCCAGCATTTT. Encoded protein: CAWSRDRGRGGNQPQHF. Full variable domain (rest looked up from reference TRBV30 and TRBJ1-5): SQTIHQWPATLVQPVGSPLSLECTVEGTSNPNLYWYRQAAGRGLQLLFYSVGIGQISSEVPQNLSASRPQDRQFILSSKKLLLSDSGFYLCAWSRDRGRGGNQPQHFGDGTRLSIL.

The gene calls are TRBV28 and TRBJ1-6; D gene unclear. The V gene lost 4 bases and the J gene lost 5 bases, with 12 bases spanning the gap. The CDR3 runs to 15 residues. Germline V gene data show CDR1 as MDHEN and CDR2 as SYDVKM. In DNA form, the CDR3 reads TGTGCCAGCAGTTGGTCCAGAATGAATAATTCACCCCTCCACTTT. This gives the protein CASSWSRMNNSPLHF.

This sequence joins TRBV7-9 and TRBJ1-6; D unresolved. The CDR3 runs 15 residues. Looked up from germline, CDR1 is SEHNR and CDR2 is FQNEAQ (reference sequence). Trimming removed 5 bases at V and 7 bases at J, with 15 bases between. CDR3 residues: CASSNRQGENSPLHF. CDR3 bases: TGTGCCAGCAGCAACCGTCAAGGAGAGAATTCACCCCTCCACTTT. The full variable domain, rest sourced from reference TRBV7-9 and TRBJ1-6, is DTGVSQNPRHKITKRGQNVTFRCDPISEHNRLYWYRQTLGQGPEFLTYFQNEAQLEKSRLLSDRFSAERPKGSFSTLEIQRTEQGDSAMYLCASSNRQGENSPLHFGNGTRLTVT.

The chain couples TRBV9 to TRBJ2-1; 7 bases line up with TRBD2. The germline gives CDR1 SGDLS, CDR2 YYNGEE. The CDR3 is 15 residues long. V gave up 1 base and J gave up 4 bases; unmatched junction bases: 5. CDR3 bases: TGTGCCAGCAGCGTAACTAGCGCAACGTACAATGAGCAGTTCTTC. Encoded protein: CASSVTSATYNEQFF. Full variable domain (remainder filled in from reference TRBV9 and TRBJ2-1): DSGVTQTPKHLITATGQRVTLRCSPRSGDLSVYWYQQSLDQGLQFLIQYYNGEERAKGNILERFSAQQFPDLHSELNLSSLELGDSALYFCASSVTSATYNEQFFGPGTRLTVL.

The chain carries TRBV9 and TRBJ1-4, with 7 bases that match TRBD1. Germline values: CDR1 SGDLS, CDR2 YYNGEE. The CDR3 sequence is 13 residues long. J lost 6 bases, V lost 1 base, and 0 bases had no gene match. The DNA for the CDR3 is TGTGCCAGCAGCGTACAGGGGGATGAAAAACTGTTTTTT. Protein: CASSVQGDEKLFF.

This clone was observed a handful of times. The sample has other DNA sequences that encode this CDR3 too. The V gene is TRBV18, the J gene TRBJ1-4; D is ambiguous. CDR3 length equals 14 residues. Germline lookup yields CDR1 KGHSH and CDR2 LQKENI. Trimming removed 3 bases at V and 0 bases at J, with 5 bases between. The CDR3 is CASSPGATNEKLFF. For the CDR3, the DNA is TGTGCCAGCTCACCGGGTGCAACTAATGAAAAACTGTTTTTT.

The CDR3 spells CASLPGTGTYEQYF. CDR3 nucleotide sequence: TGTGCCAGCCTCCCCGGGACAGGGACCTACGAGCAGTACTTC. V and J are TRBV6-1 and TRBJ2-7; TRBD1 agrees at 9 bases. The CDR3 runs 14 residues. CDR1 is MNHNS, CDR2 SASEGT, per germline. Trimming cost V 8 bases and J 2 bases; bases outside gene matches: 7.

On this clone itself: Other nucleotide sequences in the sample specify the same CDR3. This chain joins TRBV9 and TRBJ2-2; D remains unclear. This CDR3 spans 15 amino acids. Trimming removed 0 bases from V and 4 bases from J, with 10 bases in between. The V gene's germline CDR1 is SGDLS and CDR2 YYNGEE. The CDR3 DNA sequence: TGTGCCAGCAGCGTAGAGGGCAGAGCCACCGGGGAGCTGTTTTTT. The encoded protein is CASSVEGRATGELFF.

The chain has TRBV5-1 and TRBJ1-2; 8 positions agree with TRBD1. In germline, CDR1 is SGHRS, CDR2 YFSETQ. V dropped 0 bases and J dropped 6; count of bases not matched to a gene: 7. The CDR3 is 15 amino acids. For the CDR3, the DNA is TGCGCCAGCAGCTTGGCGGGACAGGCTTTGCATGGCTACACCTTC. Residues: CASSLAGQALHGYTF. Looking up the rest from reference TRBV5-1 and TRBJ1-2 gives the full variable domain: KAGVTQTPRYLIKTRGQQVTLSCSPISGHRSVSWYQQTPGQGLQFLFEYFSETQRNKGNFPGRFSGRQFSNSRSEMNVSTLELGDSALYLCASSLAGQALHGYTFGSGTRLTVV.

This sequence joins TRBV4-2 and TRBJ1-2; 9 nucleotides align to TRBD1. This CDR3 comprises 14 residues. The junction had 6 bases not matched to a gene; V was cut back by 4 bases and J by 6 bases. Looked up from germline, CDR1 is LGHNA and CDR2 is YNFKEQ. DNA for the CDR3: TGTGCCAGCAGCCGGGACAGGGAAGGAGATGGCTACACCTTC. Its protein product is CASSRDREGDGYTF.

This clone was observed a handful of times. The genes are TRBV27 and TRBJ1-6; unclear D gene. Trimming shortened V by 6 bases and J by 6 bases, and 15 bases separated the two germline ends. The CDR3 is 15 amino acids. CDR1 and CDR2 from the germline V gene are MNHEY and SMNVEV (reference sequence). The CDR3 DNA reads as TGTGCCAGCAGCCCTCCGCACGGAACTAATTCACCCCTCCACTTT. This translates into CASSPPHGTNSPLHF.

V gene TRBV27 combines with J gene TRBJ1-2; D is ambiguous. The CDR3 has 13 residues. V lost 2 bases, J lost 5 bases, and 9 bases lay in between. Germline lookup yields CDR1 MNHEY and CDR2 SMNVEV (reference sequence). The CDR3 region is CASSLELGYGYTF. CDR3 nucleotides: TGTGCCAGCAGTTTAGAGTTGGGGTATGGCTACACCTTC.

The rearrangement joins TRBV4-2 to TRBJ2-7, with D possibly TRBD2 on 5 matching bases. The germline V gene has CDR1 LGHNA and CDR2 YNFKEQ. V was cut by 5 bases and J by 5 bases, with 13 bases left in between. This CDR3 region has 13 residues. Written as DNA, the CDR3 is TGTGCCAGCAGCTCGAGCGGAGAGGACGAGCAGTACTTC. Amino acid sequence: CASSSSGEDEQYF.